Shown below are 18 T cell receptor beta chains from a single sample sequenced in a study of blood T cells in healthy people across ages. Through a sample-barcoded 5' primer and a J-beta primer mix, a second PCR was run for 7 to 11 cycles. TCRdb re-analysed the 5' RACE reads in MiXCR, keeping a single row per CDR3 protein. This sample has 750,000 to 850,000 distinct CDR3 sequences, with just under 25% found just once. This sample was shared with a second study, whose subject was T cells of mothers and their children.

Input material: blood. These receptors were obtained from a boy aged 5-17 years in good health.

V gene TRBV12-3 or TRBV12-4 combines with J gene TRBJ2-5; 9 nucleotides agree with TRBD2. Losses at the gene ends were 8 bases for V and 0 bases for J; bases not matched to a gene: 7. The CDR3 contains 15 residues. CDR3 DNA sequence: TGTGCCAGCCCACTAGCGGGTCCGTACCAAGAGACCCAGTACTTC. As protein: CASPLAGPYQETQYF.

The chain carries TRBV7-2 and TRBJ2-5; a possible D gene is TRBD1 (6 bases). The DNA matches TRBJ2-1 better at its end, which makes the J call doubtful. The CDR3 runs to 13 residues. Germline loops: CDR1 SGHTA, CDR2 FQGNSA. In DNA, the CDR3 is TGTGCCAGCAGCCCGGACAGACTCAATGAGCAGTTCTTC. It encodes CASSPDRLNEQFF.

This clonotype was seen only a few times. V and J are TRBV4-2 and TRBJ1-1, with D possibly matching TRBD1 (5 bases). The CDR3 spans 16 residues. Germline V CDR1 and CDR2: LGHNA, YNFKEQ. The V end lost 1 base, the J end lost 3 bases, and 15 bases lay between the germline ends. DNA of the CDR3: TGTGCCAGCAGCCAAGGGGGCAGGGATTTGGACACTGAAGCTTTCTTT. This gives the protein CASSQGGRDLDTEAFF.

The CDR3 bases are TGCAGCGCCGGGCCAAGACTTAATGAAAAACTGTTTTTT. This sequence encodes CSAGPRLNEKLFF. This chain connects TRBV29-1 to TRBJ1-4; the D is unclear. Germline V gene lookup returns CDR1 SQVTM and CDR2 ANQGSEA. V lost 7 bases, J lost 4 bases, and 13 bases lay in between. The CDR3 is 13 residues long.

This clonotype was counted only a few times. The chain has TRBV7-9 and TRBJ1-4; TRBD1 agrees at 11 bases. The CDR3 loop spans 17 amino acids. Germline CDR1 and CDR2: SEHNR and FQNEAQ (reference sequence). Germline trimming cut 5 bases from V and 6 bases from J; bases unmatched to any gene: 11. The CDR3 here is CASSPWTGGEGDEKLFF. CDR3 in DNA: TGTGCCAGCAGCCCATGGACAGGGGGCGAGGGGGATGAAAAACTGTTTTTT.

The chain carries TRBV4-3 and TRBJ2-5; the D gene is possibly TRBD1 (6 bases). Gene TRBJ2-7 matches the end of the DNA better, so the J call may be wrong. The CDR3 contains 15 residues. Germline CDR1 and CDR2: LGHNA and YSLEER. As DNA, the CDR3 is TGCGCCAGCAGCCAGGGACCCAGGGGATATTACGAGCAGTACTTC. Translating it yields CASSQGPRGYYEQYF.

The gene calls are TRBV7-9 and TRBJ2-7; tentatively, D is TRBD1 (7 bases). Per germline, CDR1 SEHNR and CDR2 FQNEAQ (reference sequence). Trimming stripped 5 bases from V and 1 base from J, with 15 bases between. This CDR3 comprises 15 residues. The CDR3 bases are TGTGCCAGCAGCCTAGACAGGGACTTATCCTACGAGCAGTACTTC. This sequence encodes CASSLDRDLSYEQYF. Looking up the rest from reference TRBV7-9 and TRBJ2-7 gives the full variable domain: DTGVSQNPRHKITKRGQNVTFRCDPISEHNRLYWYRQTLGQGPEFLTYFQNEAQLEKSRLLSDRFSAERPKGSFSTLEIQRTEQGDSAMYLCASSLDRDLSYEQYFGPGTRLTVT.

This chain uses TRBV11-2 with TRBJ2-1, with D perhaps matching TRBD1 (6 bases). CDR1 SGHAT and CDR2 FQNNGV come from the germline V gene. This CDR3 has 16 amino acids. Between the trimmed V and J ends, which lost 0 bases and 11 bases, there was a span of 20 bases. For the CDR3, the DNA is TGTGCCAGCAGCTTAGATCTCCCACCGACAGGAAGTAAGCAGTTCTTC. Protein product: CASSLDLPPTGSKQFF. Full variable domain (outside the CDR3, taken from reference TRBV11-2 and TRBJ2-1): EAGVAQSPRYKIIEKRQSVAFWCNPISGHATLYWYQQILGQGPKLLIQFQNNGVVDDSQLPKDRFSAERLKGVDSTLKIQPAKLEDSAVYLCASSLDLPPTGSKQFFGPGTRLTVL.

This clonotype has a handful of counts. A junction boundary mismatches the germline segment, possibly from a read error. V gene TRBV9 combines with J gene TRBJ1-2; D perhaps matches TRBD1 (5 bases). Germline-derived CDR1 and CDR2 are SGDLS and YYNGEE. The CDR3 is 15 amino acids. CDR3 DNA: TGTGCCAGCAGCGTAGAACCCGGACGGGACTATGGCCACACCTTC. Translation gives CASSVEPGRDYGHTF.

The rearrangement joins TRBV5-1 to TRBJ1-3; tentative D call: TRBD1 (6 bases). Looked up from germline, CDR1 is SGHRS and CDR2 is YFSETQ. There are 12 residues in the CDR3. V was trimmed by 3 bases and J by 9 bases, leaving 10 bases between them. The CDR3 sequence: CASSSVDSTIYF. Written as DNA, the CDR3 is TGCGCCAGCAGCTCGGTGGACAGCACCATATATTTT.

This clonotype was observed a few times. The gene calls are TRBV5-6 and TRBJ2-1; 8 nucleotides line up with TRBD2. V lost 2 bases and J lost 10; bases outside the gene matches: 14. The V gene's germline CDR1 is SGHDT and CDR2 YYEEEE. The CDR3 totals 16 residues. CDR3 DNA sequence: TGTGCCAGCAGCTTTAAGCCGGCTGTTAGCGGGAACGAGCAGTTCTTC. This translates into CASSFKPAVSGNEQFF.

The chain carries TRBV5-1 and TRBJ2-1; TRBD2 matches 11 bases. The germline gives CDR1 SGHRS, CDR2 YFSETQ. Trimming at V came to 4 bases and at J to 0 bases, leaving 6 bases not matched to a gene. The CDR3 has 17 residues. The CDR3 loop reads CASSRGLADSSYNEQFF. CDR3 sequence (DNA): TGCGCCAGCAGCCGGGGACTAGCGGACAGCTCCTACAATGAGCAGTTCTTC.

This clonotype came up a few times. V is TRBV10-3 and J is TRBJ2-3, with 9 bases lining up with TRBD2. J gave up 2 bases and V 5 bases, and 5 bases lay outside the gene matches. This CDR3 has 15 amino acids. Germline CDR1 reads ENHRY; CDR2 reads SYGVKD. CDR3 nucleotides: TGTGCCATCAGTCCCGGGACTAGCTCCACAGATACGCAGTATTTT. It translates to CAISPGTSSTDTQYF.

The chain has TRBV5-1 and TRBJ2-1, with D perhaps matching TRBD2 (5 bases). The ends were cut back, 0 bases at V and 7 bases at J, with 14 bases in the middle. Germline assignment: CDR1 SGHRS and CDR2 YFSETQ. The CDR3 is 15 amino acids. DNA for the CDR3: TGCGCCAGCAGCTTGGTTCCCGGTGGGGAGAATGAGCAGTTCTTC. Translation: CASSLVPGGENEQFF.

The V and J genes are TRBV20-1 and TRBJ2-5; D remains unclear. Judging by the DNA end, TRBJ2-7 fits better; the J call may be wrong. This CDR3 region has 12 residues. Germline CDR1 is DFQATT and CDR2 is SNEGSKA (reference sequence). This CDR3 reads CSARARSYEQYF. DNA of the CDR3: TGCAGTGCTAGAGCGCGCTCCTACGAGCAGTACTTC.

This clonotype has more than one count but fewer than ten. The chain recombines TRBV6-6 with TRBJ2-1; possibly TRBD2 for D (6 bases). The J call is uncertain, as TRBJ2-7 better fits the DNA end. CDR3 length: 16 amino acids. Per the germline V gene, CDR1 is MNHNY and CDR2 is SVGAGI (reference sequence). In nucleotides, the CDR3 is TGTGCCAGCAGTTACTCGAGGGACTTCAGCTCCTACGAGCAGTACTTC. Protein sequence: CASSYSRDFSSYEQYF.

There are a few counts of this clonotype. CDR3 amino acids: CASSGVGLAGLDYTDTQYF. The DNA of the CDR3 is TGTGCCAGCAGCGGAGTGGGACTAGCGGGACTAGACTACACAGATACGCAGTATTTT. The rearrangement joins TRBV9 to TRBJ2-3; TRBD2 matches 13 bases. Germline V gives CDR1 SGDLS, CDR2 YYNGEE. The CDR3 covers 19 residues. The ends lost 3 bases at V and 2 bases at J; junction bases unmatched: 12.

This clonotype was observed a handful of times. The chain has TRBV5-6 and TRBJ2-5; TRBD1 matches at 9 bases. The CDR3 consists of 14 residues. CDR1 SGHDT and CDR2 YYEEEE come from the germline V gene. The trim removed 2 bases at V and 6 bases at J, leaving 5 bases unmatched. DNA of the CDR3: TGTGCCAGCAGCTTCGGGACAGGGACGAAGACCCAGTACTTC. Translation gives CASSFGTGTKTQYF.